This is a list of T cell receptor beta chains from one sample in a study of STAT5B mutations in CD4+ large granular lymphocyte leukemia. The data were produced by immunoSEQ multiplex PCR, yet TCRdb's version contains in-frame clones alone and is incomplete. The table has 30,000 to 35,000 clones, around four fifths seen once; the top ten hold less than 4.5%. Sequencing was performed on CD4+ T cells from blood buffy coats. The receptors originated from a human donor in good health. Each CDR3 is given with its conserved first and last residue. A D gene is named only where the DNA matches it firmly. Clone sizes are given selectively: once, few, many, or a class where the clone is expanded.

clone size,D gene,V gene,J gene,CDR3 protein,CDR3 DNA
.,.,TRBV19,TRBJ2-7,CATYLTGGYPKFYEQYF,TGTGCCACCTATCTAACGGGGGGCTACCCGAAATTTTACGAGCAGTACTTC
.,.,TRBV2,TRBJ2-2,CASSYEVGGELFF,TGTGCCAGCAGTTACGAGGTGGGCGGGGAGCTGTTTTTT
.,.,TRBV5-1,TRBJ2-1,CASSLRTPNEQFF,TGCGCCAGCAGCCTTAGGACACCCAATGAGCAGTTCTTC
.,.,TRBV30,TRBJ1-4,CAWSVNRNEKLFF,TGTGCCTGGAGTGTAAACAGGAATGAAAAACTGTTTTTT
.,TRBD2,TRBV30,TRBJ2-5,CAWSGPGTRARSNF,TGTGCCTGGAGTGGACCCGGGACTAGGGCTCGTTCGAACTTC
.,.,TRBV5-6,TRBJ2-3,CASSHPAGNTDTQYF,TGTGCCAGCAGCCACCCGGCAGGCAACACAGATACGCAGTATTTT
once,.,TRBV30,TRBJ2-1,CAWSVLSGTREQFF,TGTGCCTGGAGTGTACTATCGGGAACGCGTGAGCAGTTCTTC
once,.,TRBV7-9,TRBJ2-5,CASSFRTFQETQYF,TGTGCCAGCAGCTTCCGGACATTCCAAGAGACCCAGTACTTC
.,TRBD1,TRBV19,TRBJ1-5,CASSIPPGGVQPQHF,TGTGCCAGTAGTATACCCCCAGGGGGAGTTCAGCCCCAGCATTTT
.,.,TRBV11-3,TRBJ2-5,CASSPGGKGTQYF,TGTGCCAGCAGCCCCGGCGGGAAGGGGACCCAGTACTTC
.,.,TRBV10-3,TRBJ1-2,CAISESGEGLNYGYTF,TGTGCCATCAGTGAGTCTGGGGAAGGTCTCAACTATGGCTACACCTTC